This T cell receptor (beta chain) was sequenced in a study of shared clonotypes between healthy human individuals. This table comes from immunoSEQ multiplex PCR, and its TCRdb copy is limited to in-frame clones, with some not included. Altogether about 1.1 million clones are present, around three quarters being singletons, with the ten largest covering roughly 0.9%. The CDR3 totals 13 residues. The ends lost 8 bases at V and 3 bases at J; junction bases unmatched: 6. Germline assignment: CDR1 SGHRS and CDR2 YFSETQ. Specimen: memory CD4+ T cells from PBMCs. The subset: CD45RA-negative fraction. This receptor was obtained from a man younger than 30 in good health. Some clones in this sample may be carry-over from other donors' samples. V and J are TRBV5-1 and TRBJ1-2; 8 bases agree with TRBD1. DNA of the CDR3: TGCGCCAGTGGACAGGGAATGGACTATGGCTACACCTTC. Its protein is CASGQGMDYGYTF.